This T cell receptor beta chain was sequenced during a study of blood T cell repertoires in COVID-19. Only in-frame clones appear in the TCRdb table, and some are missing; sequencing was by immunoSEQ multiplex PCR. The sample holds fewer than 200,000 clones, about 84% seen once. V gave up 1 base and J gave up 6 bases, with 16 bases separating them. The V gene's germline CDR1 is GTSNPN and CDR2 SVGIG (reference sequence). The CDR3 has 15 amino acids. The chain links TRBV30 to TRBJ1-5; the D gene is possibly TRBD1 (6 bases). The clonotype originates from a human donor in a cohort sampled during active COVID-19. The material sequenced was peripheral blood. Written as DNA, the CDR3 is TGTGCCTGGAGTGACATCGGGGGGCTCGGTCAGCCCCAGCATTTT. The encoded protein is CAWSDIGGLGQPQHF.